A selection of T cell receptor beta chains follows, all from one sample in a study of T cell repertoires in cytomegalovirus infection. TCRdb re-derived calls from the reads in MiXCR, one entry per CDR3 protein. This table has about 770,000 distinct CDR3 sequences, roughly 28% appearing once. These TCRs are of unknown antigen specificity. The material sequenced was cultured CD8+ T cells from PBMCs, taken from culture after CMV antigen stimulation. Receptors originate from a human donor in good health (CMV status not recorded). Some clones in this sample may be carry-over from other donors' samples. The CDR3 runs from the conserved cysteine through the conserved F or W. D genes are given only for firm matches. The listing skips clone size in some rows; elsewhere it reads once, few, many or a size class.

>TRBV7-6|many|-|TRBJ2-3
CASSLDAGYTDTQYF
TGTGCCAGCAGCTTAGATGCAGGATACACAGATACGCAGTATTTT
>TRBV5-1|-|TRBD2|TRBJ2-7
CASSSTSGLSYEQYF
TGCGCCAGCAGTTCAACTAGCGGCCTATCCTACGAGCAGTACTTC
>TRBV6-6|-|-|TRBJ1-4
CASSQGGTNEKLFF
TGTGCCAGCAGTCAAGGGGGGACTAATGAAAAACTGTTTTTT
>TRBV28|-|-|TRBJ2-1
CASRSVKEQFF
TGTGCCAGCAGGTCTGTCAAGGAGCAGTTCTTC
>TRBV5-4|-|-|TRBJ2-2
CASSFFDRSTGELFF
TGTGCCAGCAGCTTCTTTGACAGAAGCACCGGGGAGCTGTTTTTT
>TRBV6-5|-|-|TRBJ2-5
CASSYSSPPGQETQYF
TGTGCCAGCAGTTACTCCTCTCCCCCGGGGCAAGAGACCCAGTACTTC
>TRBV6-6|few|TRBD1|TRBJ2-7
CASSPRGQGSSYEQYF
TGTGCCAGCAGCCCCCGGGGACAGGGGAGCTCCTACGAGCAGTACTTC
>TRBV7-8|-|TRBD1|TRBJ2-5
CASSQPGGSEGETQYF
TGTGCCAGCAGCCAGCCAGGGGGCTCGGAGGGGGAGACCCAGTACTTC
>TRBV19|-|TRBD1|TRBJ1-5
CASSMVRDRHQPQHF
TGTGCCAGTAGTATGGTAAGGGACAGGCATCAGCCCCAGCATTTT
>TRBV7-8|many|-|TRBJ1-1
CASSLKAGYVHTEAFF
TGTGCCAGCAGCTTAAAGGCAGGGTACGTCCACACTGAAGCTTTCTTT
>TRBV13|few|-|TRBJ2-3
CASSLERAVAVYF
TGTGCCAGCAGCTTAGAGCGAGCGGTGGCAGTATATTTT
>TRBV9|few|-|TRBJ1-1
CASSVDGRVNTEAFF
TGTGCCAGCAGCGTAGATGGCAGGGTGAACACTGAAGCTTTCTTT
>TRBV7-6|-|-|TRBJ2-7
CASSLEPGSYEQYF
TGTGCCAGCAGCTTAGAACCAGGGAGTTACGAGCAGTACTTC
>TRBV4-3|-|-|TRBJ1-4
CASSQDTDLLDEKLFF
TGCGCCAGCAGCCAAGACACGGACCTATTAGATGAAAAACTGTTTTTT
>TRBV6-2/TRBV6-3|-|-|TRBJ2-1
CASSFPQGTQFF
TGTGCCAGCAGCTTCCCGCAAGGGACGCAGTTCTTC
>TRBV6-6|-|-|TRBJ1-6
CASSYSVGYNSPLHF
TGTGCCAGCAGTTACTCCGTGGGTTATAATTCACCCCTCCACTTT
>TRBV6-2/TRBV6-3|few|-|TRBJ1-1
CASRTPGMDTEAFF
TGTGCCAGCAGGACACCGGGTATGGACACTGAAGCTTTCTTT
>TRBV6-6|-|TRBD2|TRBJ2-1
CAIRPGLDYNEQFF
TGTGCGATTCGTCCGGGACTAGATTACAATGAGCAGTTCTTC
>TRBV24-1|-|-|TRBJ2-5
CATSAGDSQETQYF
TGTGCCACCAGTGCGGGGGACAGCCAAGAGACCCAGTACTTC
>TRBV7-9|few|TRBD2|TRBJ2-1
CASSPIRSGGYNEQFF
TGTGCCAGCAGCCCGATCCGCAGCGGGGGCTACAATGAGCAGTTCTTC
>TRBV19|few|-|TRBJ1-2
CASSPGTTYGYTF
TGTGCCAGTAGCCCCGGGACAACCTATGGCTACACCTTC
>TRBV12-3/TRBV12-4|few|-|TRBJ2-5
CASRQPGDETQYF
TGTGCCAGCAGGCAACCGGGCGACGAGACCCAGTACTTC
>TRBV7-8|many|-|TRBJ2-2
CASSSPRRRVTGELFF
TGTGCCAGCAGCTCTCCTAGGAGACGGGTGACCGGGGAGCTGTTTTTT
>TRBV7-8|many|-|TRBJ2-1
CASSLAAGFGREQFF
TGTGCCAGCAGCTTAGCAGCAGGGTTCGGTCGTGAGCAGTTCTTC
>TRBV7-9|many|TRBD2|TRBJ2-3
CASSLGASGDTDTQYF
TGTGCCAGCAGCTTAGGTGCGAGCGGGGACACAGATACGCAGTATTTT
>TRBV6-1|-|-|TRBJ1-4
CAVRGLTRSNEKLFF
TGTGCCGTTAGAGGACTGACAAGATCTAATGAAAAACTGTTTTTT
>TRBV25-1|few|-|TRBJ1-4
CASSELGAREKLFF
TGTGCCAGCAGTGAACTGGGGGCACGGGAAAAACTGTTTTTT
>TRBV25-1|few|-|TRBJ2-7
CASSVVLHPQYF
TGTGCCAGCAGTGTTGTTCTTCACCCGCAGTACTTC
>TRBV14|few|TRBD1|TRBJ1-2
CASSQRTGLGVYGYTF
TGTGCCAGCAGCCAGAGGACAGGGCTTGGGGTCTATGGCTACACCTTC
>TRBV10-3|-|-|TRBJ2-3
CAISEEESSTDTQYF
TGTGCCATCAGTGAGGAGGAATCTAGCACAGATACGCAGTATTTT
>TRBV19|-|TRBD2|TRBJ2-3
CASSQSSGILDTQYF
TGTGCCAGTAGTCAGTCCAGCGGGATTTTAGATACGCAGTATTTT
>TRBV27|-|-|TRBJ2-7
CASSPLGGANEQYF
TGTGCCAGCAGTCCATTGGGGGGGGCGAACGAGCAGTACTTC
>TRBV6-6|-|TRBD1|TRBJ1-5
CASIGTDLGNQPQHF
TGTGCCAGCATCGGGACAGACTTGGGCAATCAGCCCCAGCATTTT
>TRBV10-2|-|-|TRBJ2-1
CASSPLWNEQFF
TGCGCCAGCAGTCCCCTATGGAATGAGCAGTTCTTC
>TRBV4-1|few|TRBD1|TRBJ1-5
CASSAPGTERYSNQPQHF
TGCGCCAGCAGCGCTCCCGGGACAGAGCGATATAGCAATCAGCCCCAGCATTTT
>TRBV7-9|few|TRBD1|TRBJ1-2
CASSPPGQGYGYTF
TGTGCCAGCAGCCCTCCGGGACAGGGATATGGCTACACCTTC
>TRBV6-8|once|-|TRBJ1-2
CASSSLGTPNGYTF
TGTGCCAGCAGTTCGCTCGGGACTCCGAATGGCTACACCTTC
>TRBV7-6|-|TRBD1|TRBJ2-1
CASSPLIGQGARNEQFF
TGTGCCAGCAGCCCTTTGATCGGACAGGGGGCGCGTAATGAGCAGTTCTTC
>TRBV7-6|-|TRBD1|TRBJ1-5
CASSLGDRWDQPQHF
TGTGCCAGCAGCTTAGGGGACAGGTGGGATCAGCCCCAGCATTTT
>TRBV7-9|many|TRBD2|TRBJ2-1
CASSLRAVASGGISYNEQFF
TGTGCCAGCAGCTTAAGGGCAGTGGCTAGCGGGGGAATCTCCTACAATGAGCAGTTCTTC